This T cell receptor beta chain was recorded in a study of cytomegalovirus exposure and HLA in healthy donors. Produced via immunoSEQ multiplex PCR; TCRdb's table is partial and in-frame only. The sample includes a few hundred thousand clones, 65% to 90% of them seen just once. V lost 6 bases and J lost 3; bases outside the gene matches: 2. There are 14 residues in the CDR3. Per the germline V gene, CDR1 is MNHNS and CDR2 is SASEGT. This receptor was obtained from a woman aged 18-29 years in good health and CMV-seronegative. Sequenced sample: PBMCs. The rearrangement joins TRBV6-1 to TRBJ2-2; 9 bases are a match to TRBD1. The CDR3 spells CASRGTGYTGELFF. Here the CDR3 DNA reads TGTGCCAGCAGGGGGACAGGGTACACCGGGGAGCTGTTTTTT.